Sequencing of this T cell receptor (beta chain) was carried out in a study of shared clonotypes between healthy human individuals. General study findings and limits: Clonotypes shared by all four sorted-subset donors had higher generation probabilities than non-shared clonotypes.

The CDR3 contains 14 residues. Germline V gives CDR1 MDHEN, CDR2 SYDVKM. Losses at the gene ends were 7 bases for V and 7 bases for J; bases not matched to a gene: 10. With regard to this clone: What it binds is not known.

Original processing notes: Filtering differed because ImmunoSEQ produced junction-only sequences that carried no quality scores. Data came from immunoSEQ multiplex PCR; TCRdb stores just in-frame clones and leaves some out. V and J calls and clone size are given by that table; D and trimming were obtained from the DNA. The sample yields hundreds of thousands of clones, roughly 87% seen once. Material: memory CD8+ T cells sorted from blood. The subset: CD45RO+ cells pooled with CCR7-negative TemRA cells. This clonotype was obtained from a man aged 18-30 years in good health. The rearrangement uses TRBV28 and TRBJ2-1, with TRBD1 matching 7 bases. The CDR3 region has the DNA TGTGCCAGCACCCTGGGACAGATTGGAAATGAGCAGTTCTTC. Translation: CASTLGQIGNEQFF.